These 20 T cell receptor beta chains share one sample of origin, sequenced in a study of PD-1 blockade in classical Hodgkin lymphoma. Patients all relapsed after autologous stem cell transplantation, and there was variation in brentuximab vedotin exposure. Libraries were prepared by immunoSEQ multiplex PCR; TCRdb keeps only in-frame clonotypes and omits some of them. The sample yields 30,000 to 35,000 clones, roughly 82% seen once. The sample here was peripheral blood mononuclear cells (PBMCs), taken at baseline. The receptors stem from a human donor with classical Hodgkin lymphoma.

The chain uses TRBV5-1 and TRBJ1-3, with 8 nucleotides matching TRBD1. Germline V gene data show CDR1 as SGHRS and CDR2 as YFSETQ. CDR3 length: 15 residues. After removal of 4 bases from V and 3 bases from J, the junction contained 6 bases not matched to a gene. CDR3 amino acids: CASSPQGASGNTIYF. The CDR3, as DNA: TGCGCCAGCAGCCCTCAGGGGGCCAGTGGAAACACCATATATTTT.

This chain joins TRBV9 and TRBJ1-2; a possible D gene is TRBD1 (6 bases). Germline V gene lookup returns CDR1 SGDLS and CDR2 YYNGEE. The CDR3 has 16 residues. V lost 3 bases and J lost 4, with 19 bases in between. CDR3 protein: CASSAIPIGGLYGYTF. The DNA of the CDR3 is TGTGCCAGCAGCGCAATCCCCATAGGGGGGCTCTATGGCTACACCTTC.

V gene TRBV20-1 combines with J gene TRBJ2-7; D uncertain. Germline V gene lookup returns CDR1 DFQATT and CDR2 SNEGSKA (reference sequence). The CDR3 covers 11 residues. Trimming shortened V by 5 bases and J by 2 bases, and 7 bases separated the two germline ends. CDR3 residues: CSALRTYEQYF. Here the CDR3 DNA reads TGCAGTGCTCTAAGGACCTACGAGCAGTACTTC.

The V call is TRBV28, the J call TRBJ1-5; D is unresolved. CDR1 is MDHEN, CDR2 SYDVKM, per germline. This CDR3 has 12 residues. V lost 4 bases and J lost 7, with 8 bases in between. The CDR3: CASSSLGQPQHF. CDR3 sequence (DNA): TGTGCCAGCAGTTCATTGGGGCAGCCCCAGCATTTT.

V usage is TRBV11-2 and J usage is TRBJ2-3; TRBD1 might be the D (6 bases). The CDR3 extends over 15 amino acids. Germline assignment: CDR1 SGHAT and CDR2 FQNNGV. Trimming took off 1 base at V and 0 bases at J, with 8 bases between the two ends. This chain's CDR3 is CASSLGQGSTDTQYF. The CDR3 nucleotides read TGTGCCAGCAGCTTAGGTCAGGGGAGCACAGATACGCAGTATTTT. The variable domain in full, completed from reference TRBV11-2 and TRBJ2-3, reads EAGVAQSPRYKIIEKRQSVAFWCNPISGHATLYWYQQILGQGPKLLIQFQNNGVVDDSQLPKDRFSAERLKGVDSTLKIQPAKLEDSAVYLCASSLGQGSTDTQYFGPGTRLTVL.

There are a few counts of this clone. The gene calls are TRBV7-9 and TRBJ1-1; tentatively, D is TRBD1 (5 bases). Germline loops: CDR1 SEHNR, CDR2 FQNEAQ (reference sequence). The CDR3 is 13 amino acids. The V end was cut by 3 bases, the J end by 4 bases, with 9 bases between. The CDR3 loop is CASSFGTSTEAFF. The CDR3 DNA reads TGTGCCAGCAGCTTTGGGACGTCCACTGAAGCTTTCTTT.

This sequence joins TRBV6-5 and TRBJ1-3; no clear D gene. The V end was cut by 6 bases, the J end by 1 base, with 7 bases between. CDR3 length equals 13 residues. Looked up from germline, CDR1 is MNHEY and CDR2 is SVGAGI. This chain's CDR3 is CASRHESGNTIYF. The CDR3 DNA reads as TGTGCCAGCAGACACGAATCTGGAAACACCATATATTTT.

The rearrangement joins TRBV7-6 to TRBJ2-3; 11 bases agree with TRBD2. Germline V gene lookup returns CDR1 SGHVS and CDR2 FNYEAQ. The CDR3 is 16 amino acids. Germline trimming cut 4 bases from V and 0 bases from J; bases unmatched to any gene: 3. The CDR3 sequence is CASSWRLAGSTDTQYF. CDR3 nucleotides: TGTGCCAGCAGCTGGCGACTAGCGGGGAGCACAGATACGCAGTATTTT.

The V call is TRBV20-1, the J call TRBJ2-7; D perhaps matches TRBD1 (6 bases). The V end was cut by 5 bases, the J end by 3 bases, with 8 bases between. The CDR3 has 11 amino acids. Per germline, CDR1 DFQATT and CDR2 SNEGSKA (reference sequence). CDR3 region: CSASDSYEQYF. The CDR3 region has the DNA TGCAGTGCTTCGGACAGCTACGAGCAGTACTTC.

This rearrangement joins TRBV28 to TRBJ1-3; D unclear. The germline V gene encodes CDR1 MDHEN and CDR2 SYDVKM. The CDR3 has 15 residues. V lost 2 bases to trimming and J lost 7 bases, with 15 bases between them. The DNA for the CDR3 is TGTGCCAGCAGTTTACGACCGCCGTCCGGGAACACCATATATTTT. Amino acids: CASSLRPPSGNTIYF. Full variable domain (outside the CDR3, taken from reference TRBV28 and TRBJ1-3): DVKVTQSSRYLVKRTGEKVFLECVQDMDHENMFWYRQDPGLGLRLIYFSYDVKMKEKGDIPEGYSVSREKKERFSLILESASTNQTSMYLCASSLRPPSGNTIYFGEGSWLTVV.

This chain joins TRBV5-1 and TRBJ2-3; 15 bases are a match to TRBD2. The CDR3 covers 20 residues. CDR1 is SGHRS and CDR2 is YFSETQ in the germline V gene. V shed 4 bases and J 3 bases; nucleotides not matched to a gene: 15. The CDR3 sequence: CASSRSRTSGGARRTDTQYF. CDR3 coding DNA: TGCGCCAGCAGCCGATCCCGGACTAGCGGGGGGGCCCGTCGGACAGATACGCAGTATTTT.

This chain joins TRBV2 and TRBJ1-6; D is undetermined. Deletions cut 4 bases from V and 5 bases from J, with 3 bases between. Germline V gene sequence: CDR1 SNHLY, CDR2 FYNNEI. The CDR3 sequence is 12 residues long. The CDR3 loop reads CASSANNSPLHF. The CDR3 DNA sequence: TGTGCCAGCAGTGCAAATAATTCACCCCTCCACTTT.

This clone was seen only once. This chain connects TRBV4-1 to TRBJ1-2; the D gene is possibly TRBD1 (5 bases). Trimming took off 1 base at V and 3 bases at J, with 15 bases between the two ends. This CDR3 comprises 16 residues. Germline V gene data show CDR1 as MGHRA and CDR2 as YSYEKL. The CDR3 bases are TGCGCCAGCAGCCAAGGTGGGACGACGTTGCACTATGGCTACACCTTC. Translated, it gives CASSQGGTTLHYGYTF.

CDR3 coding DNA: TGTGCCAGCAGCCCAGGGGGGACAGGGGGCAGGGGTACGCAGTATTTT. Translation gives CASSPGGTGGRGTQYF. The chain is built from TRBV7-8 and TRBJ2-3; the match to TRBD1 covers 12 bases. The germline gives CDR1 SGHVS, CDR2 FQNEAQ. The CDR3 contains 16 residues. V shed 5 bases, J shed 8 bases, and the junction held 11 bases outside the gene matches.

The chain couples TRBV5-1 to TRBJ2-7; a weak D match, TRBD2 (6 bases). The germline gives CDR1 SGHRS, CDR2 YFSETQ. The length of the CDR3 is 14 residues. The germline V and J ends were trimmed by 0 bases and 5 bases, with 12 bases remaining between them. The CDR3 nucleotides are TGCGCCAGCAGCTTGGCCTTGAGGGAGGACGAGCAGTACTTC. Translation gives CASSLALREDEQYF.

This chain uses TRBV7-2 with TRBJ1-6; 7 bases line up with TRBD1. The J segment lost 5 bases and the V segment lost 5 bases, leaving 6 bases of the junction unmatched. This CDR3 has 15 residues. Germline CDR1 reads SGHTA; CDR2 reads FQGNSA. The CDR3 loop is CASSIRGQNNSPLHF. CDR3 in DNA: TGTGCCAGCAGCATCAGGGGACAGAATAATTCACCCCTCCACTTT.

V and J are TRBV27 and TRBJ2-7; D ambiguous. Trimming shortened V by 5 bases and J by 3 bases, and 14 bases separated the two germline ends. The germline V gene encodes CDR1 MNHEY and CDR2 SMNVEV (reference sequence). The CDR3 runs to 14 residues. The CDR3 nucleotides are TGTGCCAGCAGTCTATGGGCAGTGGGCTACGAGCAGTACTTC. It codes for CASSLWAVGYEQYF.

V gene TRBV7-9 combines with J gene TRBJ1-1, with D tentatively TRBD1 (5 bases). V lost 5 bases, J lost 2 bases, and 9 bases lay in between. Germline V CDR1 and CDR2: SEHNR, FQNEAQ (reference sequence). The CDR3 is 13 residues long. CDR3 sequence: CASSTTVNTEAFF. In nucleotides, the CDR3 is TGTGCCAGCAGCACGACAGTTAACACTGAAGCTTTCTTT.

This chain links TRBV28 with TRBJ1-3; 7 bases align to TRBD1. The CDR3 contains 16 residues. V was pared by 5 bases and J by 0 bases, with 7 bases of the junction left unmatched. Germline loops: CDR1 MDHEN, CDR2 SYDVKM. CDR3 sequence: CASSKGGQISGNTIYF. CDR3 in DNA: TGTGCCAGCAGTAAAGGGGGACAGATCTCTGGAAACACCATATATTTT.

A remark on this clone: The sample contains more than one DNA sequence encoding this CDR3. The rearrangement links TRBV15 to TRBJ1-2; 9 positions agree with TRBD1. CDR3 length: 14 amino acids. Trimming took 3 bases from V and 7 from J; bases not matched to a gene: 6. Germline V gene data show CDR1 as LNHNV and CDR2 as YYDKDF (reference sequence). For the CDR3, the DNA is TGTGCCACCAGCAGGGGGGACAGGGTCTCTGGCTACACCTTC. Its translation is CATSRGDRVSGYTF.